In its sample, the clone carrying this T cell receptor beta chain was seen a few times. Trimming removed 4 bases at V and 3 bases at J, with 17 bases between. Germline values: CDR1 MNHEY, CDR2 SMNVEV (reference sequence). There are 16 residues in the CDR3. Specified time point: newly diagnosed GD, antithyroid drugs for less than 3 months. Generation of the TCR library employed RNA extracted from PBMCs. The data are from a study of regulatory T cells in long-lasting Graves disease. To make TCR beta libraries, researchers used iRepertoire HTBI primers and Arm-PCR of CDR3 regions. MiXCR, applied by TCRdb to the multiplex PCR reads, yields one record per CDR3 protein. Of around 400,000 distinct CDR3 sequences in the sample, about 12% were seen once. These data were also reused for a study on T cells in Graves' hyperthyroidism and ophthalmopathy. This second study says: The diagnoses drew upon clinical symptoms, serum thyroxine and TRAb, thyroid ultrasound and orbital computed tomography.

This receptor was taken from a woman between 18 and 29 years old with Graves disease. The chain combines TRBV27 with TRBJ2-3; D remains ambiguous. The source was peripheral blood mononuclear cells (PBMCs), collected at new diagnosis, from a patient treated with antithyroid drugs. CDR3 protein: CASSSLTEDVTDTQYF. CDR3 DNA: TGTGCCAGCAGTTCCCTGACCGAGGACGTGACAGATACGCAGTATTTT.